Described below is a single T cell receptor beta chain sequence and its context. Antigen: not known. Libraries were prepared by immunoSEQ multiplex PCR; TCRdb keeps only in-frame clonotypes and omits some of them. Of about 2 million clones in the sample, about 95% were seen once. This record comes from a study of shared clonotypes between healthy human individuals. As for the study in general: Per donor, CD8 memory used one plate, CD8 naive used two, CD4 memory used three and CD4 naive used three.

Naive CD8 isolation took CD45RO-negative cells positively selected for CCR7 and excluded terminally differentiated effector memory CD45RA+ cells. Only Caucasian adults living in Nashville, Tennessee made up the donor group. Study results and caveats: Only blood underwent sampling, and tissue repertoires likely differ.

CDR1 and CDR2 from the germline V gene are SGDLS and YYNGEE. This CDR3 comprises 15 residues. J was trimmed by 0 bases and V by 2 bases; bases with no gene match: 4. Sequencing was performed on naive CD8+ T cells sorted from blood. The receptor was derived from a man in his late teens or twenties in good health. The chain combines TRBV9 with TRBJ1-1, with 7 bases that match TRBD1. The CDR3 loop reads CASSVTGQLNTEAFF. The CDR3 bases are TGTGCCAGCAGCGTGACGGGACAGCTGAACACTGAAGCTTTCTTT.